This is a list of T cell receptor beta chains from one sample in a study of T cells after posttransplantation cyclophosphamide. The repertoire was sequenced with immunoSEQ multiplex PCR; TCRdb's copy has only in-frame clones and lacks some. Singletons are absent from the sample, which has tens of thousands of clones. Sample: PBMCs. The receptors shown here come from a middle-aged man in good health, CMV-negative, and a related stem cell transplant donor. Each CDR3 is given with its conserved first and last residue. The D gene is left open where the match is weak. Clone size appears in some rows only: once, few, many, or a class for an expanded clone.

j_call | clone_size | d_call | v_call | cdr3_nt | cdr3_aa
TRBJ1-5 | few | TRBD1 | TRBV7-2 | TGTGCCAGCAGCTTAATACAGGGGTCTGGAGATCAGCCCCAGCATTTT | CASSLIQGSGDQPQHF
TRBJ2-5 | . | TRBD1 | TRBV27 | TGTGCCAGCAGGATGGACCTAGGGGGCGGGCAAGAGACCCAGTACTTC | CASRMDLGGGQETQYF
TRBJ1-1 | many | . | TRBV19 | TGTGCCAGTAGTCGCCAAGAGGGCCGGAGAATGAACACTGAAGCTTTCTTT | CASSRQEGRRMNTEAFF
TRBJ1-1 | many | . | TRBV6-6 | TGTGCCAGCAGCTCCAAAGGGGGGGACACTGAAGCTTTCTTT | CASSSKGGDTEAFF
TRBJ2-7 | . | TRBD2 | TRBV11-2 | TGTGCCAGCAGCTCAGGGACTAGCGGTTACGAGCAGTACTTC | CASSSGTSGYEQYF
TRBJ2-5 | many | . | TRBV5-6 | TGTGCCAGCGCGCCCCGGGGTTCGTTGGCCCAGTACTTC | CASAPRGSLAQYF
TRBJ1-5 | many | . | TRBV7-9 | TGTGCCAGCAGCTTAGCGACAGCTTCTAGCAATCAGCCCCAGCATTTT | CASSLATASSNQPQHF
TRBJ1-3 | few | . | TRBV27 | TGTGCCAGCAGACCGGGGGGGGGAGCCGGAAACACCATATATTTT | CASRPGGGAGNTIYF
TRBJ1-1 | many | . | TRBV6-5 | TGTGCCGTACAGGGACCCACTGAAGCTTTCTTT | CAVQGPTEAFF
TRBJ1-1 | many | . | TRBV2 | TGTGCCAGCAGAGGACAGCCGAACACTGAAGCTTTCTTT | CASRGQPNTEAFF
TRBJ2-3 | many | TRBD2 | TRBV7-6 | TGTGCCAGCAGCTTAAGTAGCGGGGCCCCAGATACGCAGTATTTT | CASSLSSGAPDTQYF
TRBJ1-1 | many | . | TRBV5-1 | TGCGCCAGCAGCTGGGAACAGGGATCCACTGAAGCTTTCTTT | CASSWEQGSTEAFF
TRBJ2-2 | many | . | TRBV14 | TGTGCCAGCAGCCAAGATTGGGGGCCCACCGGGGAGCTGTTTTTT | CASSQDWGPTGELFF
TRBJ1-5 | many | . | TRBV27 | TGTGCCAGGGCGGACACTCCGGATCAGCCCCAGCATTTT | CARADTPDQPQHF
TRBJ2-1 | . | TRBD2 | TRBV4-3 | TGCGCCAGCTCAGAAATGGCACTCGGGGGGATCTCCTACAATGAGCAGTTCTTC | CASSEMALGGISYNEQFF
TRBJ2-5 | many | TRBD2 | TRBV4-3 | TGCGCCAGCAGCCAAGATTCTAATCAACTAGCGGTACAAGAGACCCAGTACTTC | CASSQDSNQLAVQETQYF
TRBJ2-2 | many | . | TRBV4-2 | TGTGCCAGCAGCCAAGATCGGGACACTGCGAACACCGGGGAGCTGTTTTTT | CASSQDRDTANTGELFF
TRBJ2-2 | . | TRBD1 | TRBV9 | TGTGCCAGCAGCACCTCCGGGACAGGGGGTATCACCGGGGAGCTGTTTTTT | CASSTSGTGGITGELFF
TRBJ2-5 | . | . | TRBV27 | TGTGCCAGCAGCCTTGGGCTAGGGCGGGAACGGGGGACCCAGTACTTC | CASSLGLGRERGTQYF
TRBJ1-1 | many | . | TRBV7-8 | TGTGCCAGCAGCTTAGAAGGACTAAACACTGAAGCTTTCTTT | CASSLEGLNTEAFF
TRBJ2-7 | many | TRBD1 | TRBV11-2 | TGTGCCAGCAGCTCGGGACAGGGCCGGTACTTC | CASSSGQGRYF
TRBJ2-1 | many | TRBD1 | TRBV4-3 | TGCGCCAGCAGCCAAGATCTGTCAGGACAGGCATATCTAAATGAGCAGTTCTTC | CASSQDLSGQAYLNEQFF
TRBJ2-2 | few | TRBD2 | TRBV7-9 | TGTGCCAGCAGCCGGACTAGCGGGGACACCGGGGGGCTGTTTTTT | CASSRTSGDTGGLFF
TRBJ2-3 | many | TRBD2 | TRBV28 | TGTGCCAGCAGCGACACTAGCGGGAGGGGTGATACGCAGTATTTT | CASSDTSGRGDTQYF
TRBJ2-1 | many | TRBD2 | TRBV6-4 | TGTGCCAGCAGTGACTCTAGCGGGGGGGCGAATGAGCAGTTCTTC | CASSDSSGGANEQFF
TRBJ1-2 | many | TRBD1 | TRBV19 | TGTGCCAGTAGTAACAACCCGCGACAGGGAGGAGTGGGCTACACCTTC | CASSNNPRQGGVGYTF
TRBJ2-1 | . | . | TRBV7-8 | TGTGCCAGCCTCGGGGTCCAAGCCTACAATGAGCAGTTCTTC | CASLGVQAYNEQFF
TRBJ2-3 | many | . | TRBV19 | TGTGCCAGTAGTATGGAGACGCGCACAGATACGCAGTATTTT | CASSMETRTDTQYF
TRBJ1-1 | . | . | TRBV25-1 | TGTGCCAGCAAAAGGACAGCCGGCAACACTGAAGCTTTCTTT | CASKRTAGNTEAFF
TRBJ1-5 | few | . | TRBV18 | TGTGCCAGCTCACCAGGAGGGGAGGAAAGCAATCAGCCCCAGCATTTT | CASSPGGEESNQPQHF
TRBJ1-4 | . | . | TRBV18 | TGTGCCAGCTCACCAGATCGGTCGAATGAAAAACTGTTTTTT | CASSPDRSNEKLFF
TRBJ1-5 | many | TRBD1 | TRBV19 | TGTGCCACCAAGAGGGGGCCCTATAGCAATCAGCCCCAGCATTTT | CATKRGPYSNQPQHF
TRBJ1-2 | many | TRBD1 | TRBV7-8 | TGTGCCAGCAGCCTTCGGGACAGATCGAACGGCTACACCTTC | CASSLRDRSNGYTF
TRBJ2-1 | . | TRBD2 | TRBV2 | TGTGCCAGCCTGAGGCCTAGCGGGAGGGCAAATGAGCAGTTCTTC | CASLRPSGRANEQFF
TRBJ1-1 | many | . | TRBV15 | TGTGCCACCAGCCCGCAGGGTAGGGTCGTGAACACTGAAGCTTTCTTT | CATSPQGRVVNTEAFF
TRBJ2-7 | many | TRBD1 | TRBV2 | TGTGCCAGCAGCAATCGAGGGGGCCACGACGAGCAGTACTTC | CASSNRGGHDEQYF
TRBJ1-1 | many | . | TRBV5-6 | TGTGCCAGCAGCGTCGGGAGGGGCACTGAAGCTTTCTTT | CASSVGRGTEAFF
TRBJ2-5 | few | TRBD1 | TRBV5-8 | TGTGCCAGCAGAAGCGACAGGGTTCCGGCGACGACCCAGTACTTC | CASRSDRVPATTQYF
TRBJ1-1 | many | . | TRBV6-6 | TGTGCCAGCAGTTACCGAGGGCGGGAAACTGAAGCTTTCTTT | CASSYRGRETEAFF
TRBJ2-3 | . | TRBD1 | TRBV6-6 | TGTGCCAGCAGTTACTCTGGACAGGGCACAGATACGCAGTATTTT | CASSYSGQGTDTQYF
TRBJ1-3 | many | . | TRBV6-1 | TGTGCCAGCAGTGCACCCGACAGACCTGGAAACACCATATATTTT | CASSAPDRPGNTIYF
TRBJ1-6 | many | TRBD1 | TRBV14 | TGTGCCAGCAGCCAAGATCGACAGGGCTTCTATAATTCACCCCTCCACTTT | CASSQDRQGFYNSPLHF
TRBJ2-7 | many | . | TRBV6-1 | TGTGCCAGCCGAGAGGGCTACGAGCAGTACTTC | CASREGYEQYF
TRBJ2-4 | many | . | TRBV20-1 | TGCAGTGCTAGTCAGTCAAACATTCAGTACTTC | CSASQSNIQYF
TRBJ2-3 | . | TRBD2 | TRBV4-2 | TGTGCCAGCAGCCAAGATCAGCTAGCGGGAGTTGGGACAGATACGCAGTATTTT | CASSQDQLAGVGTDTQYF
TRBJ1-1 | many | . | TRBV18 | TGTGCCAGCTCTCTCCAGGGTTTTTGGGTCACTGAAGCTTTCTTT | CASSLQGFWVTEAFF
TRBJ2-1 | . | TRBD1 | TRBV5-1 | TGCGCCAGCAGCGCAGACCGGGACAGGACCTACAATGAGCAGTTCTTC | CASSADRDRTYNEQFF
TRBJ2-3 | many | . | TRBV5-1 | TGCGCCAGCAGCTTGGGGAGCGAGGTAGATACGCAGTATTTT | CASSLGSEVDTQYF
TRBJ2-7 | many | TRBD1 | TRBV19 | TGTGCCAGTAGTATCATCACAGGGGACGAGCAGTACTTC | CASSIITGDEQYF
TRBJ1-5 | many | . | TRBV10-2 | TGCGCCAGCAGTGATGGACAAAGCAATCAGCCCCAGCATTTT | CASSDGQSNQPQHF